The present entry profiles one T cell receptor beta chain with its context. Its cognate antigen has yet to be identified. Per-nucleotide qualities are absent, and no much larger clonotype sits a single base away. This entry is derived from a study of a mutant IDH1 vaccine in newly diagnosed glioma (dated by TCRdb to the early 2020s). Describing the broader study: In the chemotherapy-containing groups, vaccination started alongside temozolomide cycles, whereas in patients who had radiotherapy alone it started 4-6 weeks after radiotherapy. For exploratory analyses, longitudinal TCRB deep sequencing was carried out in around 26 treated patients wherever samples were available. The week-35 safety follow-up was designated visit V12, and the week-47 end of study was designated visit V13. Prior to enrollment, standard therapy consisting of radiotherapy alone, temozolomide alone, or radiochemotherapy with temozolomide had been administered to patients, with the combination being received by most patients. Peripheral blood was drawn at six visits: V03 (baseline), V05, V07, V10, V12 and V13. Of the 25 to 40 patients who were treated, approximately 60% were male and approximately 40% were female, and the mean age was about 37 years. General conclusions and limits of the study: Selection of PBMC samples for TCRB deep sequencing was based on availability. No apparent relationship was observed between pseudoprogression and alterations in the top peripheral T cell clonotypes detected by TCRB sequencing. The authors stated that sample limitations prevented analyses of patient blood samples from being reproduced. Vaccine-induced immune responses across multiple MHC alleles were detected in approximately 93% of patients.

Spanning cysteine to phenylalanine, the CDR3 consists of 14 amino acids. Left in the record is the CDR3 DNA by itself, 42 bases read in frame from the first base. As encoded in the germline V gene, CDR1 is SGHRS while CDR2 is YFSETQ. The germline V end is reduced by 5 bases and the J end by 6 bases; junction bases left unmatched: 4. Libraries were made using the immunoSEQ multiplex PCR assay. The hsTCRB Kit was used according to the manufacturer's protocol to amplify rearranged TCR beta chain sequences. TCRB libraries were sequenced on an Illumina MiSeq. The paper's data handling went like this. The kit vendor's proprietary platform handled demultiplexing, trimming and gene mapping. TCRdb obtained this table from immuneACCESS and retained in-frame rearrangements with V and J assigned. These tables miss some clones; where compared with another copy, unresolved V genes account for less than half of the shortfall, and the remainder is unexplained. That table supplies the V and J calls and clone size; D and trimming were determined from the DNA. Across this sample there are about 54,000 clones, with around 84% seen only once. The top ten constitute roughly 4% of the sample.

The sample's time point label, in plain terms: week 35, safety follow-up. A 20-mer mutant IDH1 peptide at 300 micrograms in Montanide made up each vaccine dose, which was injected subcutaneously together with topical imiquimod. Eight vaccinations were administered to patients in weeks 1, 3, 5, 7, 11, 15, 19 and 23, corresponding to visits V03 through V10. Newly diagnosed WHO grade 3 or 4 IDH1-mutant astrocytomas showing loss of nuclear ATRX were present in the donors. The samples were drawn from NOA16, a multicentre, single-arm, open-label phase I trial in Germany that tested a mutant IDH1 peptide vaccine in humans for the first time. Genomic DNA for TCRB sequencing was isolated from EDTA blood with the DNeasy Blood and Tissue Kit.

The clonotype originates from a woman aged 18-35 years with glioma. Source: PBMCs, taken from a glioma patient whose treatment included an IDH1 peptide vaccine. The rearranged chain carries TRBV5-1 and TRBJ2-1; 11 bases in the middle match TRBD2. The DNA sequence is TGCGCCAGCAGTGGGACTAGCGGAGCCAATGAGCAGTTCTTC. Protein translation: CASSGTSGANEQFF.